This T cell receptor beta chain originates from a study of blood T cell repertoires in COVID-19. Study summary: Donors in the United States, Italy and Spain gave samples during acute or convalescent COVID-19. T cells, B-cell-depleted T cells, or PBMCs supplied cDNA or gDNA.

Per the germline V gene, CDR1 is SGDLS and CDR2 is YYNGEE. This CDR3 is 13 amino acids long. V lost 0 bases, J lost 1 base, and 4 bases lay in between. Clinical history reported by participants formed the basis on which cohorts were assigned. Profiling relied on immunoSEQ multiplex PCR, and the TCRdb table lists in-frame clones only, not all of them. The sample holds around 300,000 clones; around 90% are singletons and the top ten take roughly 2%. In regard to this clone: The sample contains more than one DNA sequence encoding this CDR3.

The source material was PBMCs or T cells enriched from blood (not recorded which). This TCR derives from a woman aged 55-70 years in a cohort exposed to, infected with or recovered from COVID-19 (not recorded which). The gene calls are TRBV9 and TRBJ2-5, with D uncertain. Written as DNA, the CDR3 is TGTGCCAGCAGCGTAGGAGGCCAAGAGACCCAGTACTTC. The encoded protein is CASSVGGQETQYF. Together with reference TRBV9 and TRBJ2-5, the CDR3 gives the full variable domain: DSGVTQTPKHLITATGQRVTLRCSPRSGDLSVYWYQQSLDQGLQFLIQYYNGEERAKGNILERFSAQQFPDLHSELNLSSLELGDSALYFCASSVGGQETQYFGPGTRLLVL.